Each of the 17 T cell receptor beta chains below was sequenced from the same sample in a study of radiotherapy plus CTLA-4 blockade in lung cancer. The data were produced by immunoSEQ multiplex PCR, yet TCRdb's version contains in-frame clones alone and is incomplete. The profile shows approximately 30,000 clones, around four fifths of them singletons. The sequencing used peripheral blood, collected from a patient treated with radiotherapy plus ipilimumab. The receptors come from a human donor with non-small cell lung cancer that progressed on radiotherapy plus ipilimumab.

The chain employs TRBV6-1 and TRBJ1-4, with D perhaps TRBD1 (5 bases). V was cut by 6 bases and J by 7 bases, with 18 bases left in between. CDR1 is MNHNS, CDR2 SASEGT, per germline. CDR3 size: 15 residues. CDR3 amino acids: CASRLGGSLAEKLFF. CDR3 coding DNA: TGTGCCAGCAGACTGGGGGGGTCGTTGGCTGAAAAACTGTTTTTT.

The chain combines TRBV5-4 with TRBJ2-7; possible D gene TRBD1, 6 bases. The CDR3 covers 14 residues. Germline CDR1 SGHNT, CDR2 YYREEE (reference sequence). The V end was cut by 4 bases, the J end by 2 bases, with 13 bases between. The CDR3 sequence: CASSTAGVTYEQYF. CDR3 coding DNA: TGTGCCAGCAGCACAGCAGGGGTCACCTACGAGCAGTACTTC.

V usage is TRBV4-1 and J usage is TRBJ2-3; D may be TRBD2 (6 bases). CDR1 is MGHRA and CDR2 is YSYEKL in the germline V gene. This CDR3 has 13 residues. With 4 bases removed from V and 4 bases from J, the gap between germline ends came to 9 bases. CDR3 in DNA: TGCGCCAGCAGCCGGACTAATTCAGATACGCAGTATTTT. It specifies CASSRTNSDTQYF.

The chain joins TRBV7-2 to TRBJ2-2, with D possibly being TRBD2 (5 bases). This CDR3 is built from 14 residues. Germline assignment: CDR1 SGHTA and CDR2 FQGNSA. Trimming cost V 5 bases and J 2 bases, with 9 bases left between them. CDR3 DNA sequence: TGTGCCAGCAGCCCCGGACTCAACACCGGGGAGCTGTTTTTT. Translation gives CASSPGLNTGELFF.

The gene calls are TRBV4-1 and TRBJ1-1; no definite D call. In germline, CDR1 is MGHRA, CDR2 YSYEKL. This CDR3 comprises 15 residues. Trimming stripped 0 bases from V and 5 bases from J, with 13 bases between. CDR3 amino acids: CASSQDAGDRTEAFF. As DNA, the CDR3 is TGCGCCAGCAGCCAAGACGCGGGCGATAGGACTGAAGCTTTCTTT.

The V and J genes are TRBV18 and TRBJ1-2, with TRBD1 as a possible D gene (6 bases). CDR1 KGHSH and CDR2 LQKENI come from the germline V gene. This CDR3 region has 16 residues. Deletions cut 0 bases from V and 6 bases from J, with 17 bases between. DNA for the CDR3: TGTGCCAGCTCACCACCGAGCGCAGGGGCAGGACATGGCTACACCTTC. Residues: CASSPPSAGAGHGYTF.

The gene calls are TRBV7-6 and TRBJ2-2; TRBD1 is a possible D gene (5 bases). Germline V gene lookup returns CDR1 SGHVS and CDR2 FNYEAQ. Trimming pared 5 bases from V and 5 bases from J, leaving 18 bases between. This CDR3 is 16 amino acids long. The CDR3 sequence: CASSIGAAVATGELFF. For the CDR3, the DNA is TGTGCCAGCAGCATTGGGGCCGCGGTGGCAACCGGGGAGCTGTTTTTT. Using reference TRBV7-6 and TRBJ2-2 for the parts outside the CDR3, the full variable domain is GAGVSQSPRYKVTKRGQDVALRCDPISGHVSLYWYRQALGQGPEFLTYFNYEAQQDKSGLPNDRFSAERPEGSISTLTIQRTEQRDSAMYRCASSIGAAVATGELFFGEGSRLTVL.

The CDR3 loop reads CASYRGGTDTQYF. The CDR3, as DNA: TGTGCCAGCTACAGGGGGGGCACAGATACGCAGTATTTT. The chain is built from TRBV2 and TRBJ2-3, with 8 bases lining up with TRBD1. CDR3 length equals 13 residues. J lost 1 base, V lost 8 bases, and 2 bases had no gene match. From germline, CDR1 is SNHLY and CDR2 FYNNEI.

The chain is built from TRBV7-2 and TRBJ1-2; D remains unclear. Trimming stripped 0 bases from V and 7 bases from J, with 9 bases between. Germline V gene sequence: CDR1 SGHTA, CDR2 FQGNSA. The CDR3 is 13 residues long. The DNA for the CDR3 is TGTGCCAGCAGCTTAGCGCCTAGTGGTGGCTACACCTTC. Translated, it gives CASSLAPSGGYTF.

This clone was found a few times. The chain joins TRBV2 to TRBJ1-6; D uncertain. V lost 3 bases and J lost 8, with 14 bases in between. Germline lookup yields CDR1 SNHLY and CDR2 FYNNEI. The CDR3 totals 15 residues. The CDR3 here is CASSEEGAIYSPLHF. For the CDR3, the DNA is TGTGCCAGCAGTGAGGAGGGCGCCATATATTCACCCCTCCACTTT.

The V and J genes are TRBV19 and TRBJ1-2; D is ambiguous. The CDR3 is 17 amino acids. Deletions cut 3 bases from V and 2 bases from J, with 19 bases between. CDR1 is LNHDA and CDR2 is SQIVND in the germline V gene (reference sequence). CDR3: CASSMGIGGPKNYGYTF. The CDR3 DNA follows: TGTGCCAGTAGTATGGGGATAGGAGGACCCAAAAACTATGGCTACACCTTC.

The chain recombines TRBV7-2 with TRBJ2-3, with a possible D match to TRBD2 (5 bases). V was shortened by 5 bases and J by 4 bases, with 10 bases between the two germline ends. Germline-derived CDR1 and CDR2 are SGHTA and FQGNSA. The CDR3 consists of 13 residues. CDR3 bases: TGTGCCAGCAGCCCCGGACTCCCAGATACGCAGTATTTT. Its translation: CASSPGLPDTQYF.

This chain connects TRBV4-3 to TRBJ1-1; maybe TRBD1 (6 bases). The CDR3 has 14 residues. Trimming removed 0 bases from V and 5 bases from J, with 10 bases in between. Germline V lookup: CDR1 LGHNA, CDR2 YSLEER. CDR3 sequence: CASSQEEGQTEAFF. The CDR3 region has the DNA TGCGCCAGCAGCCAAGAGGAAGGACAGACTGAAGCTTTCTTT.

The J gene is TRBJ1-2, the V gene TRBV6-5, with 8 bases that match TRBD1. CDR1 is MNHEY, CDR2 SVGAGI, per germline. V was pared by 5 bases and J by 4 bases, with 9 bases of the junction left unmatched. The CDR3 consists of 15 residues. CDR3 sequence reads: CASSNDRGDPYGYTF. The CDR3 DNA reads TGTGCCAGCAGTAACGACAGGGGCGACCCCTATGGCTACACCTTC.

The V and J genes are TRBV7-9 and TRBJ2-7; perhaps TRBD1 as D (5 bases). Per the germline V gene, CDR1 is SEHNR and CDR2 is FQNEAQ (reference sequence). CDR3 length: 14 amino acids. V shed 2 bases and J shed 3 bases, with 11 bases lying between them. In DNA, the CDR3 is TGTGCCAGCAGCTTACCACAGGCTAACTACGAGCAGTACTTC. Translating it yields CASSLPQANYEQYF.

The chain carries TRBV7-2 and TRBJ1-6; 7 bases map to TRBD1. The germline V gene encodes CDR1 SGHTA and CDR2 FQGNSA. CDR3 length: 16 residues. With V trimmed by 0 bases and J by 5 bases, 4 bases remained unmatched. DNA of the CDR3: TGTGCCAGCAGCTTAGCGGGCAGGGGGAATAATTCACCCCTCCACTTT. Translating gives CASSLAGRGNNSPLHF.

The chain couples TRBV7-9 to TRBJ2-3; perhaps TRBD2 as D (5 bases). Looked up from germline, CDR1 is SEHNR and CDR2 is FQNEAQ (reference sequence). Between the trimmed V and J ends, which lost 2 bases and 5 bases, there was a span of 20 bases. The CDR3 runs to 17 residues. The CDR3 loop reads CASSLTRGPGWLDTQYF. The CDR3 DNA sequence: TGTGCCAGCAGCTTAACTCGAGGGCCTGGGTGGTTAGATACGCAGTATTTT.